This TCR beta chain was documented in a study of cytotoxic CD8 clonotypes in ibrutinib-treated CLL (dated by TCRdb to about 2021). Regarding the research as a whole: The cohort had 11 relapsed/refractory and roughly 15 treatment-naive patients; approximately 17 were IGHV unmutated. Responses were partial in roughly 24 patients and complete in 2; after median around 66 months follow-up, roughly 14 stayed in remission and approximately twelve progressed. Of the 86 participants in the trial, approximately 26 had longitudinal samples available. An average of around 250,000 productive templates and 94,082 productive rearrangements was obtained per sample. The response samples were drawn at a median of roughly eleven months into treatment, with a range of roughly 6 to 36 months. Patients were still on ibrutinib when every remission and progressive disease sample was collected. Cryopreserved peripheral blood mononuclear cells were obtained prior to treatment, at the time of response, and at either disease progression or sustained remission. What the study reported, not specific to this receptor: Public clonotypes were found to be uncommon and were observed to contract or remain stable during treatment; the increase in clonality was shown to reflect expansion of private clonotypes at ibrutinib response. Clonality rose at ibrutinib response, remained stable during sustained remission, and dropped back toward baseline at progression. Baseline clonality was found to be higher than that of age-matched healthy donors and was strongly correlated with circulating CD8+ T-cell counts. Sampling times were not matched between patients in sustained remission and patients whose disease was progressing, and lymph node repertoires were not examined.

In light of the paper, this sample's time point label describes: approximately 25 months on ibrutinib. Roughly 2 micrograms of genomic DNA were extracted from cryopreserved PBMCs for TCR beta library preparation. Longitudinal blood samples from CLL patients receiving ibrutinib monotherapy were subjected to high-throughput TCR beta sequencing. The patients took part in an open-label, single-center phase 2 trial of ibrutinib monotherapy. The CDR3 covers 13 residues, taking in both the cysteine and the phenylalanine. CDR3 DNA is the only sequence kept; it has 39 bases, read in frame from the first base. Deletion took 4 bases off V and 7 bases off J, with a span of 11 bases between the germline ends. CDR1 and CDR2 are drawn from the germline V gene: SGHNT, YENEEA. In its sample, this clone was seen once. Which antigen it targets is not known. No per-base quality is available; no much larger clone lies one base away.

Each clonotype received, on average, about 10x coverage in deep resolution sequencing performed on a MiSeq, where the target depth lay between 1 in 1 million and 1 in 200,000 T cells. The immunoSEQ hsTCRB Kit was used to generate TCR beta libraries. As for how the authors treated the data: Data were analyzed with ImmunoSEQ Data Assistant and ImmunoSEQ Analyzer, with V, D and J genes assigned per IMGT definitions. Clonality, which ranges from 0 to 1, was calculated as one minus the normalized Shannon entropy of productive rearrangement frequencies. Public clonotype analysis was restricted to overrepresented clonotypes comprising at least 0.05% of each patient's repertoire. Fewer than 15 repertoires from age-matched healthy donors, obtained from immuneACCESS, served as clonality controls. In TCRdb, the immuneACCESS table is reduced to in-frame sequences with V and J assigned. These tables do not hold every clone; where another copy was compared, an unresolved V gene accounts for under half, and the others remain unexplained. V, J and clone size are those of that table, while D and trimming were read from the DNA. For this sample the table gives around 250,000 clones, of which about three quarters were detected only once. Approximately 15% of the sample is taken by the ten largest.

The sequencing here drew on PBMCs, taken after 24 months of ibrutinib treatment. The V and J genes are TRBV11-3 and TRBJ2-1; the D gene is perhaps TRBD1 or TRBD2, as each covers 6 bases. The TCR was taken from a human donor with chronic lymphocytic leukemia. CDR3 reads: CASSWVGGNEQFF. The nucleotide sequence is given as TGTGCCAGCAGCTGGGTAGGGGGGAATGAGCAGTTCTTC.